Below, 30 T cell receptor beta chains from the same sample are listed, as sequenced in a study of kidney transplant recipient with SARS-CoV-2 infection. TCRdb reprocessed the reads via MiXCR and lists one record per CDR3 protein. The sample holds some 220,000 distinct CDR3 sequences, 29% seen once. The sequenced sample was a blood sample, obtained at baseline and on day 111 from a kidney transplant recipient. The receptors were sampled from a male patient aged 30 to 39 who had COVID-19 and was a kidney transplant recipient. Part of the T cells may come from the graft donor.

This clonotype has at least ten counts. As DNA, the CDR3 is TGCAGTGCTAGAGATCTTGCAGCAGCCAACTATGGCTACACCTTC. Residues: CSARDLAAANYGYTF. The chain joins TRBV20-1 to TRBJ1-2; D is undetermined. This CDR3 spans 15 amino acids. The germline gives CDR1 DFQATT, CDR2 SNEGSKA (reference sequence). Trimming left V 0 bases short and J 2 bases short, with 13 bases between.

Only one count was recorded for this clonotype. This may come from a read error, since a much larger clone is one base off. Since no conserved phenylalanine or tryptophan closes the CDR3, a read error is the likely cause. CDR3 nucleotides: TGTGCCAGCAGGAGGACAGGGGGGGACAATGAGCAGTTCCTC. Protein product: CASRRTGGDNEQFL. The rearrangement joins TRBV5-4 to TRBJ2-7, with 10 bases aligning to TRBD1. The DNA end is more similar to TRBJ2-1, so the J call may be wrong. CDR3 size: 14 residues. CDR1 and CDR2 from the germline V gene are SGHNT and YYREEE (reference sequence).

Of note for this clonotype: This may come from a read error, since a much larger clone is one base off. The chain links TRBV21-1 to TRBJ2-4. TRBV21-1 counts as a pseudogene. The CDR3 spans 17 residues. For the CDR3, the DNA is TGTGCCAACAGGTGTGCGGAGCTACAGCAAAGAAAAAACATTCAGTACTTC. Its protein is CANRCAELQQRKNIQYF.

This clonotype showed up many times. The chain uses TRBV28 and TRBJ1-2, with 9 bases that match TRBD1. Germline values: CDR1 MDHEN, CDR2 SYDVKM. This CDR3 is 15 amino acids long. Germline trimming cut 5 bases from V and 8 bases from J; bases unmatched to any gene: 12. CDR3 DNA sequence: TGTGCCAGCAGTCTATACCGAACAGGGGGCCTCGGCTACACCTTC. It codes for CASSLYRTGGLGYTF.

The sample holds many counts of this clonotype. The chain has TRBV3-1 and TRBJ2-5; D gene ambiguous. The CDR3 spans 17 residues. V lost 5 bases, J lost 5 bases, and 24 bases lay in between. Per germline, CDR1 LGHDT and CDR2 YNNKEL (reference sequence). CDR3: CASSGNFPISFSETQYF. CDR3 sequence (DNA): TGTGCCAGCAGCGGTAACTTTCCCATTTCTTTCTCTGAGACCCAGTACTTC.

This clonotype was seen more than once but under ten times. The gene calls are TRBV7-2 and TRBJ2-2; D is unclear. Per the germline V gene, CDR1 is SGHTA and CDR2 is FQGNSA. The germline V and J ends were trimmed by 1 base and 6 bases, with 6 bases remaining between them. The CDR3 loop spans 13 amino acids. The CDR3: CASSLESAGELFF. The CDR3 DNA sequence: TGTGCCAGCAGCTTAGAATCAGCCGGGGAGCTGTTTTTT.

Comment on this clonotype: A much larger clonotype is one base distant, so this may be a read error. The chain joins TRBV3-1 to TRBJ2-5, with 7 bases fitting TRBD2. The J call is doubtful: the DNA matches TRBJ2-1 better. CDR3 size: 15 residues. Germline lookup yields CDR1 LGHDT and CDR2 YNNKEL (reference sequence). CDR3 in amino acids: CASSLGLVGGGEQFF. CDR3 coding DNA: TGTGCCAGCAGCCTAGGACTAGTGGGAGGTGGTGAGCAGTTCTTC.

As for this clonotype: The CDR3 end shows no conserved phenylalanine or tryptophan, and so a read error is likely. The DNA is omitted, as the CDR3 cannot be located on it reliably, and the CDR3 follows TCRdb's listing. The rearrangement uses TRBV12-3 or TRBV12-4 and TRBJ1-2; TRBD1, the D gene given by the table, was not confirmed from the DNA. Both ends counted, the CDR3 spans 15 residues. The chain's CDR3 is CASSSARGGYDGDTC.

This clonotype was found a few times. This rearrangement joins TRBV8-2 to TRBJ2-4; TRBD2, the table's D call, lacks a check against the DNA. TRBV8-2 is listed as a pseudogene. The CDR3 is 17 residues long. The DNA for the CDR3 is TGTGGCAGAATAGTAAGGATAACACAAAGTCGGGCCAACGTCATGACTTTC. Residues: CGRIVRITQSRANVMTF.

This clonotype was detected many times. This chain uses TRBV5-1 with TRBJ2-6; no reliable D call. The V end lost 1 base, the J end lost 2 bases, and 4 bases lay between the germline ends. Germline CDR1 reads SGHRS; CDR2 reads YFSETQ. The CDR3 spans 14 residues. The CDR3 spells CASSLTAGANVLTF. The CDR3 region has the DNA TGCGCCAGCAGCTTGACAGCTGGGGCCAACGTCCTGACTTTC.

This clonotype was seen ten or more times. This chain connects TRBV10-3 to TRBJ2-3; 10 bases fit TRBD2. The germline CDR1 and CDR2 sequences are ENHRY and SYGVKD. V shed 10 bases and J 1 base; nucleotides not matched to a gene: 8. The length of the CDR3 is 15 residues. This chain's CDR3 is CATSSGTSGTDTQYF. DNA for the CDR3: TGTGCCACCTCATCCGGGACTAGCGGCACAGATACGCAGTATTTT.

This clonotype showed up many times. This chain joins TRBV11-3 and TRBJ1-2, with unresolved D. CDR3 length equals 17 residues. Germline values: CDR1 SGHNT, CDR2 YENEEA. The V end lost 5 bases, the J end lost 4 bases, and 23 bases lay between the germline ends. The CDR3 reads CASSRDRDLGKTYGYTF. The CDR3 nucleotides are TGTGCCAGCAGCAGAGATCGCGATCTCGGAAAGACCTATGGCTACACCTTC.

This clonotype showed up many times. The chain employs TRBV6-4 and TRBJ2-1; D uncertain. The CDR3 runs 10 residues. From germline, CDR1 is MRHNA and CDR2 SNTAGT. The V gene lost 0 bases and the J gene lost 11 bases, with 2 bases spanning the gap. CDR3 in DNA: TGTGCCAGCAGTGACTCTAAGCAGTTCTTC. It codes for CASSDSKQFF.

This clonotype appeared many times. Here the CDR3 reads CATSRDYGTGVNIQYF. CDR3 bases: TGTGCCACCAGCAGAGATTACGGGACAGGGGTTAACATTCAGTACTTC. V usage is TRBV15 and J usage is TRBJ2-4; TRBD1 matches at 10 bases. Germline V lookup: CDR1 LNHNV, CDR2 YYDKDF (reference sequence). J lost 7 bases, V lost 0 bases, and 6 bases had no gene match. The CDR3 extends over 16 amino acids.

This clonotype showed up just a few times. CDR3 in amino acids: CASSEGGQGADTQYF. The CDR3 nucleotides are TGTGCCAGCAGTGAAGGGGGACAGGGTGCAGATACGCAGTATTTT. The chain links TRBV6-1 to TRBJ2-3, with 9 bases matching TRBD1. The CDR3 loop spans 15 amino acids. V lost 1 base and J lost 4; bases outside the gene matches: 3. Per germline, CDR1 MNHNS and CDR2 SASEGT.

With respect to this clonotype: A much larger clone sits a single nucleotide away, making a read error possible. The rearrangement joins TRBV7-9 to TRBJ1-2; D not resolved. CDR1 and CDR2 from the germline V gene are SEHNR and FQNEAQ (reference sequence). V was shortened by 5 bases and J by 4 bases, with 23 bases between the two germline ends. The CDR3 contains 17 residues. CDR3 amino acids: CASSRPIYHGKTYGYTF. The CDR3 DNA reads as TGTGCCAGCAGCAGGCCCATATACCATGGAAAGACCTATGGCTACACCTTC.

This clonotype has just one count. A clone one base away is much larger, so this may be a read error. This chain links TRBV30 with TRBJ2-1; D is uncertain. The CDR3 runs to 13 residues. CDR1 is GTSNPN, CDR2 SVGIG, per germline (reference sequence). The chain's CDR3 is CAWSDFVANGQFF. The CDR3 DNA follows: TGTGCCTGGAGTGACTTTGTGGCCAATGGGCAGTTCTTC.

With respect to this clonotype: A clone one base away is much larger, so this may be a read error. This chain connects TRBV4-1 to TRBJ2-3; possible D gene TRBD2, 6 bases. This CDR3 spans 15 amino acids. Per germline, CDR1 MGHRA and CDR2 YSYEKL. CDR3 coding DNA: TGCGTCAGCAGCCACGCGGGGCGACCGGGAGATACGCAGTATTTT. This sequence encodes CVSSHAGRPGDTQYF.

This clonotype was found many times. The chain carries TRBV5-5 and TRBJ1-2; no reliable D call. Germline-derived CDR1 and CDR2 are SGHKS and YYEKEE (reference sequence). This CDR3 has 16 residues. V lost 7 bases to trimming and J lost 4 bases, with 23 bases between them. The CDR3 nucleotides read TGTGCCAGCGTTAATCGTGTCTCGCGAAAGACCTATGGCTACACCTTC. This sequence encodes CASVNRVSRKTYGYTF.

Points on this clonotype: One base away lies a much larger clone, so this may be a sequencing read error. J is TRBJ2-2 and V is TRBV7-9; the D gene is possibly TRBD2 (7 bases). Deletions cut 7 bases from V and 6 bases from J, with 18 bases between. The CDR3 loop spans 15 amino acids. The germline V gene has CDR1 SEHNR and CDR2 FQNEAQ (reference sequence). The CDR3 sequence is CASIIKGGDAGELFF. DNA of the CDR3: TGTGCCAGCATTATCAAGGGGGGGGACGCCGGGGAGCTGTTTTTT. Together with reference TRBV7-9 and TRBJ2-2, the CDR3 gives the full variable domain: DTGVSQNPRHKITKRGQNVTFRCDPISEHNRLYWYRQTLGQGPEFLTYFQNEAQLEKSRLLSDRFSAERPKGSFSTLEIQRTEQGDSAMYLCASIIKGGDAGELFFGEGSRLTVL.

This clonotype was counted many times. The chain employs TRBV7-4 and TRBJ1-2; no firm D call. Per germline, CDR1 SGHVT and CDR2 SQSDAQ. Trimming cost V 5 bases and J 4 bases, with 23 bases left between them. The CDR3 contains 17 residues. This chain's CDR3 is CASSIFNSARKTYGYTF. Here the CDR3 DNA reads TGTGCCAGCAGCATTTTCAATTCAGCTCGAAAGACCTATGGCTACACCTTC. The entire variable domain, with the rest obtained from reference TRBV7-4 and TRBJ1-2, is as follows: GAGVSQSPRYKVAKRGRDVALRCDSISGHVTLYWYRQTLGQGSEVLTYSQSDAQRDKSGRPSGRFSAERPERSVSTLKIQRTEQGDSAVYLCASSIFNSARKTYGYTFGSGTRLTVV.

At least ten counts were recorded for this clonotype. The genes are TRBV28 and TRBJ1-4, with a tentative D call TRBD1 (5 bases). CDR1 is MDHEN, CDR2 SYDVKM, per germline. The CDR3 is 16 residues long. Trimming took off 5 bases at V and 0 bases at J, with 13 bases between the two ends. The CDR3: CASSALGTATNEKLFF. The CDR3 coding sequence is TGTGCCAGCAGTGCACTTGGGACGGCAACTAATGAAAAACTGTTTTTT.

Regarding this clonotype: This could be a read error, since a much larger clone is one nucleotide away. V and J are TRBV5-4 and TRBJ2-5; TRBD1 matches 8 bases. The CDR3 runs to 15 residues. V shed 6 bases and J 3 bases; nucleotides not matched to a gene: 10. Per germline, CDR1 SGHNT and CDR2 YYREEE (reference sequence). CDR3 loop: CASNFPQGAEETQYF. The CDR3, as DNA: TGTGCCAGCAACTTCCCGCAGGGGGCGGAAGAGACCCAGTACTTC.

This clonotype was detected ten times or more. The chain couples TRBV5-1 to TRBJ1-3, with D unresolved. The CDR3 runs 16 residues. The germline V gene has CDR1 SGHRS and CDR2 YFSETQ. The V and J ends lost 0 bases and 1 base respectively, with 11 bases between them. The CDR3 protein is CASSLEEVGSGNTIYF. As DNA, the CDR3 is TGCGCCAGCAGCTTGGAAGAGGTTGGATCTGGAAACACCATATATTTT.

This clonotype was counted ten times or more. The chain combines TRBV20-1 with TRBJ2-6; perhaps TRBD1 as D (5 bases). Trimming took 3 bases from V and 4 from J, leaving 10 bases between them. Germline-derived CDR1 and CDR2 are DFQATT and SNEGSKA (reference sequence). The CDR3 has 14 amino acids. The CDR3 coding sequence is TGCAGTGCTAGGCAGGGCGCCGGGGCCAACGTCCTGACTTTC. Its translation is CSARQGAGANVLTF.

Many counts were recorded for this clonotype. The rearrangement links TRBV25-1 to TRBJ1-2; D is uncertain. V shed 5 bases and J shed 4 bases, with 23 bases lying between them. Germline lookup yields CDR1 MGHDK and CDR2 SYGVNS. The CDR3 contains 17 residues. The CDR3 DNA reads TGTGCCAGCAGTTTCTTGTCAGAACTGGGAAAGACCTATGGCTACACCTTC. Its protein is CASSFLSELGKTYGYTF.

The genes are TRBV9 and TRBJ2-1; TRBD2 matches 13 bases. The CDR3 has 20 amino acids. The trim removed 3 bases at V and 0 bases at J, leaving 12 bases unmatched. In germline, CDR1 is SGDLS, CDR2 YYNGEE. The CDR3 reads CASSATSGRTSPSSYNEQFF. The CDR3 nucleotides are TGTGCCAGCAGCGCGACTAGCGGGAGGACTAGCCCAAGCTCCTACAATGAGCAGTTCTTC.

Many counts were recorded for this clonotype. The chain couples TRBV14 to TRBJ2-7; no definite D call. V lost 0 bases and J 1 base, leaving 1 base between the germline ends. CDR1 and CDR2 from the germline V gene are SGHDN and FVKESK. This CDR3 is built from 12 residues. The CDR3 coding sequence is TGTGCCAGCAGCCAAGAGTCCTACGAGCAGTACTTC. This codes for CASSQESYEQYF.

This clonotype appeared many times. V is TRBV4-3 and J is TRBJ2-2, with 8 bases that match TRBD2. Per germline, CDR1 LGHNA and CDR2 YSLEER. This CDR3 is 17 amino acids long. The trim removed 0 bases at V and 4 bases at J, leaving 7 bases unmatched. CDR3 loop: CASSQDRAGGGTGELFF. CDR3 sequence (DNA): TGCGCCAGCAGCCAAGATAGGGCGGGAGGCGGCACCGGGGAGCTGTTTTTT.

This clonotype was observed at least ten times. The V and J genes are TRBV18 and TRBJ2-2, with no clear D. Germline lookup yields CDR1 KGHSH and CDR2 LQKENI. The CDR3 consists of 16 residues. The germline V and J ends were trimmed by 3 bases and 1 base, with 12 bases remaining between them. CDR3 protein: CASSPTEGGNTGELFF. For the CDR3, the DNA is TGTGCCAGCTCACCGACGGAAGGCGGGAACACCGGGGAGCTGTTTTTT. The entire variable domain, with the rest obtained from reference TRBV18 and TRBJ2-2, is as follows: NAGVMQNPRHLVRRRGQEARLRCSPMKGHSHVYWYRQLPEEGLKFMVYLQKENIIDESGMPKERFSAEFPKEGPSILRIQQVVRGDSAAYFCASSPTEGGNTGELFFGEGSRLTVL.